The clone carrying this T cell receptor beta chain was detected ten times or more. With TRAV- and TRBV-specific primers, first-strand cDNA was made, covering the alpha and beta chains. TCRs underwent 15 to 20 PCR cycles of amplification with a constant-region primer and V-primer adapter. TCRdb passed the reads through MiXCR, listing each CDR3 protein once. The table lists around 84,000 distinct CDR3 sequences, less than 20% of them singletons. These data belong to a study of low-dose radiotherapy and immunotherapy resistance in tumors. Study information: Patients of Cohort 1 had 0.5 Gy fractions every 2 weeks, which summed to 6.5 Gy. Once cycle 1 day 1 began, patients took oral aspirin 300 mg daily for four cycles.

Time point: after trial treatment. Noted treatment: LDRT plus nivolumab, ipilimumab, low-dose cyclophosphamide and aspirin (RACIN trial). Every donor was treated with nivolumab, ipilimumab, aspirin, low-dose cyclophosphamide and also low-dose radiotherapy. The presence of advanced solid tumors lacking tumor-infiltrating lymphocytes characterized eligible patients. Trimming stripped 1 base from V and 2 bases from J, with 8 bases between. The CDR3 has 13 amino acids. CDR1 and CDR2 (germline): GTSNPN, SVGIG (reference sequence). The chain joins TRBV30 to TRBJ1-2; no firm D call. The receptor's source is a male donor with prostate cancer. This sample comprised PBMCs, obtained after low-dose radiotherapy plus immunotherapy. CDR3 in DNA: TGTGCCTGGAGTGCTGGATTCAACTATGGCTACACCTTC. This codes for CAWSAGFNYGYTF. Full variable domain (outside the CDR3, taken from reference TRBV30 and TRBJ1-2): SQTIHQWPATLVQPVGSPLSLECTVEGTSNPNLYWYRQAAGRGLQLLFYSVGIGQISSEVPQNLSASRPQDRQFILSSKKLLLSDSGFYLCAWSAGFNYGYTFGSGTRLTVV.